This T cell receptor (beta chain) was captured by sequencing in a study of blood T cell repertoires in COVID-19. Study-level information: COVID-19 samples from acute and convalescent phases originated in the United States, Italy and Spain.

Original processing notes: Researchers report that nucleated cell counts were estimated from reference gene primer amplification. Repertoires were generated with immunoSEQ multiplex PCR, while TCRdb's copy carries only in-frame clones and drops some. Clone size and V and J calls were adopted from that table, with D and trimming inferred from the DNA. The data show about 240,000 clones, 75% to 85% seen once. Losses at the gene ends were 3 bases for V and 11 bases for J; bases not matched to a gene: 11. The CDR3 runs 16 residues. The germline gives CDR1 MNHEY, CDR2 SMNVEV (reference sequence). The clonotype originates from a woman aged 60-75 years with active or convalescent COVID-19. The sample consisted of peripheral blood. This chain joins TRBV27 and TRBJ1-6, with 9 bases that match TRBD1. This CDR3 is CASSLGKTGGGTPLHF. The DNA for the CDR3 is TGTGCCAGCAGTTTGGGGAAAACAGGGGGCGGGACACCCCTCCACTTT.